This is a list of T cell receptor beta chains from one sample in a study of naive and memory T cell subsets. A single record per CDR3 protein comes from TCRdb applying MiXCR to the UMI-ligation and nested PCR reads. The sample consists of 15,000 to 20,000 distinct CDR3 sequences, 7.5% to 10% of them appearing once. Sequenced here: skin, sampled from a tuberculin skin test site. The receptor set was obtained from an adult in good health. Both conserved end residues are part of each CDR3. A D gene is named only where the DNA matches it firmly. Part of the rows lack a size; the others show once, few, many or a class for expanded clones.

>.|TRBJ1-1|many|TRBV7-2
CASSLVSGATEAFF
TGTGCCAGCAGCTTAGTATCAGGGGCCACTGAAGCTTTCTTT
>.|TRBJ2-1|.|TRBV29-1
CSVSDNEQFF
TGCAGCGTTTCCGACAATGAGCAGTTCTTC
>.|TRBJ1-6|few|TRBV3-1
CASSQGGDNSPLHF
TGTGCCAGCAGCCAAGGGGGTGATAATTCACCCCTCCACTTT
>TRBD2|TRBJ2-3|many|TRBV6-4
CASSATGTSGTDTQYF
TGTGCCAGCAGTGCCACCGGGACTAGCGGCACAGATACGCAGTATTTT
>TRBD1|TRBJ2-7|few|TRBV10-3
CAINRGWDYEQYF
TGTGCCATCAACAGGGGATGGGACTACGAGCAGTACTTC
>.|TRBJ2-1|many|TRBV6-6
CATSRRTFSDNEQFF
TGTGCCACCAGCCGTCGGACGTTTTCGGACAATGAGCAGTTCTTC
>.|TRBJ1-4|.|TRBV6-6
CATRVHGQAEKLFF
TGTGCCACCAGGGTGCATGGGCAGGCGGAAAAACTGTTTTTT
>.|TRBJ2-2|many|TRBV4-1
CASSQEIPMPGELFF
TGCGCCAGCAGCCAAGAAATTCCTATGCCCGGGGAGCTGTTTTTT
>TRBD2|TRBJ2-1|few|TRBV20-1
CSAISGTSGTTESFF
TGCAGTGCTATCTCGGGGACTAGCGGGACAACTGAGTCGTTCTTC
>TRBD1|TRBJ2-2|.|TRBV7-8
CASSLAVEGGSTGELFF
TGTGCCAGCAGCTTAGCGGTGGAAGGGGGCTCAACCGGGGAGCTGTTTTTT
>.|TRBJ2-3|medium-sized|TRBV10-1
CASSDESTQYF
TGCGCCAGCAGTGATGAAAGTACGCAGTATTTT